Below are 7 T cell receptor beta chains sequenced from a single sample in a study of shared T cell receptors in the human thymus. The table came from immunoSEQ multiplex PCR; TCRdb's copy has only in-frame clones and leaves some out. The sample carries about 400,000 clones, 85% to 95% recorded once. The sequenced sample consisted of thymocytes. These receptors all come from a human donor.

This clone has a single count. The chain employs TRBV27 and TRBJ2-7, with 10 nucleotides matching TRBD2. This CDR3 has 14 residues. V lost 3 bases, J lost 5 bases, and 4 bases stayed unmatched. Per germline, CDR1 MNHEY and CDR2 SMNVEV (reference sequence). The CDR3 nucleotides read TGTGCCAGCAGTTTGCCTAGCGGGAGACACGAGCAGTACTTC. This gives the protein CASSLPSGRHEQYF.

CDR3 DNA sequence: TGTGCCAGCAGCAAGGGGCCAACCCAACGGAGCTTGGAGACCCAGTACTTC. It encodes CASSKGPTQRSLETQYF. The genes are TRBV21-1 and TRBJ2-5; the DNA was not used to check the table's D call, TRBD1. TRBV21-1 is a listed pseudogene. The CDR3 has 17 amino acids.

The chain couples TRBV28 to TRBJ1-2; tentatively, D is TRBD1 (5 bases). The CDR3 is made up of 14 amino acids. V was cut by 7 bases and J by 4 bases, with 16 bases left in between. Germline V lookup: CDR1 MDHEN, CDR2 SYDVKM. The CDR3 sequence is CASKPPRVTYGYTF. In DNA, the CDR3 is TGTGCCAGCAAACCCCCCAGGGTTACCTATGGCTACACCTTC.

The chain uses TRBV5-4 and TRBJ1-1; tentatively, D is TRBD1 (6 bases). V shed 2 bases and J shed 3 bases, with 17 bases lying between them. Germline CDR1 SGHNT, CDR2 YYREEE (reference sequence). This CDR3 has 16 amino acids. Here the CDR3 reads CASSFETGSWDTEAFF. The DNA for the CDR3 is TGTGCCAGCAGCTTTGAAACAGGGTCATGGGACACTGAAGCTTTCTTT. Full variable domain (remainder filled in from reference TRBV5-4 and TRBJ1-1): ETGVTQSPTHLIKTRGQQVTLRCSSQSGHNTVSWYQQALGQGPQFIFQYYREEENGRGNFPPRFSGLQFPNYSSELNVNALELDDSALYLCASSFETGSWDTEAFFGQGTRLTVV.

The V and J genes are TRBV7-2 and TRBJ1-4, with 8 positions matching TRBD1. CDR1 and CDR2 from the germline V gene are SGHTA and FQGNSA. V shed 6 bases and J 0 bases; nucleotides not matched to a gene: 6. The CDR3 covers 16 residues. The CDR3 protein is CASSRQGATTNEKLFF. Written as DNA, the CDR3 is TGTGCCAGCAGTCGTCAGGGGGCCACAACTAATGAAAAACTGTTTTTT.

This chain connects TRBV5-8 to TRBJ2-7; no definite D call. The V gene's germline CDR1 is SGHTS and CDR2 YDEGEE. The CDR3 length is 15 residues. V was pared by 1 base and J by 0 bases, with 11 bases between. CDR3 sequence reads: CASSLRSTTSYEQYF. The DNA for the CDR3 is TGTGCCAGCAGCTTGAGGTCTACCACCTCCTACGAGCAGTACTTC.

This clone showed up just once. The chain has TRBV28 and TRBJ1-1; a possible D gene is TRBD1 (5 bases). Deletions cut 5 bases from V and 6 bases from J, with 22 bases between. The CDR3 is made up of 16 amino acids. Germline-derived CDR1 and CDR2 are MDHEN and SYDVKM. The DNA for the CDR3 is TGTGCCAGCAGTACCCCCGGAGGCTGGGACGGGGCTGAAGCTTTCTTT. Amino acid sequence: CASSTPGGWDGAEAFF.